This entry lists 29 T cell receptor beta chains sequenced from one sample in a study of blood T cell repertoires in COVID-19. Libraries were prepared by immunoSEQ multiplex PCR; TCRdb keeps only in-frame clonotypes and omits some of them. The top ten hold around 32% of the sample, which has about 150,000 clones, around 83% seen once. The source material was peripheral blood. These receptor sequences come from a woman aged 55-75 years with acute or convalescent COVID-19.

The DNA of the CDR3 is TGTGCCAGCTCACCAAGGGGGAGGGGCGAGGGTGATTCACCCCTCCACTTT. Translation gives CASSPRGRGEGDSPLHF. The chain is built from TRBV18 and TRBJ1-6, with D possibly matching TRBD1 (6 bases). Trimming pared 2 bases from V and 8 bases from J, leaving 19 bases between. The germline CDR1 and CDR2 sequences are KGHSH and LQKENI. The CDR3 has 17 residues.

The chain uses TRBV5-1 and TRBJ2-2; no clear D gene. The CDR3 is 15 residues long. Trimming shortened V by 0 bases and J by 3 bases, and 9 bases separated the two germline ends. In germline, CDR1 is SGHRS, CDR2 YFSETQ. The CDR3 spells CASSLVTADTGELFF. For the CDR3, the DNA is TGCGCCAGCAGCTTGGTCACAGCTGACACCGGGGAGCTGTTTTTT. The whole variable domain, filled in from reference TRBV5-1 and TRBJ2-2, reads KAGVTQTPRYLIKTRGQQVTLSCSPISGHRSVSWYQQTPGQGLQFLFEYFSETQRNKGNFPGRFSGRQFSNSRSEMNVSTLELGDSALYLCASSLVTADTGELFFGEGSRLTVL.

In regard to this clone: Other DNA sequences in this specimen translate into the identical CDR3. V is TRBV5-1 and J is TRBJ2-7, with a tentative D call TRBD2 (5 bases). Trimming took off 0 bases at V and 6 bases at J, with 10 bases between the two ends. Germline CDR1 is SGHRS and CDR2 is YFSETQ. The CDR3 has 13 residues. The CDR3 DNA is TGCGCCAGCAGCTTGGACGGGGTAGGCGAGCAGTACTTC. Its translation is CASSLDGVGEQYF.

The chain links TRBV29-1 to TRBJ1-5; D ambiguous. This CDR3 is built from 14 residues. V shed 4 bases and J shed 2 bases, with 12 bases lying between them. Germline loops: CDR1 SQVTM, CDR2 ANQGSEA. As DNA, the CDR3 is TGCAGCGTTGTGGAGAGCTCTCGCAATCAGCCCCAGCATTTT. Protein: CSVVESSRNQPQHF.

This clone has only one observation. V is TRBV18 and J is TRBJ1-3; TRBD1 is a possible D gene (5 bases). V was pared by 6 bases and J by 0 bases, with 24 bases between. Germline loops: CDR1 KGHSH, CDR2 LQKENI. The CDR3 contains 19 residues. DNA of the CDR3: TGTGCCAGCTCCCCCCTCGGGAGCAAGGGGATGACCTCTGGAAACACCATATATTTT. Its protein product is CASSPLGSKGMTSGNTIYF.

A single count supports this clone. This chain links TRBV5-1 with TRBJ1-6; no reliable D call. There are 17 residues in the CDR3. V lost 0 bases and J lost 0, with 10 bases in between. Germline V lookup: CDR1 SGHRS, CDR2 YFSETQ. The CDR3 here is CASSLVSRGSYNSPLHF. CDR3 nucleotide sequence: TGCGCCAGCAGCTTGGTATCCCGGGGCTCCTATAATTCACCCCTCCACTTT.

This chain uses TRBV6-5 with TRBJ2-7; tentatively, D is TRBD1 (6 bases). From germline, CDR1 is MNHEY and CDR2 SVGAGI. The CDR3 is 15 residues long. The germline V and J ends were trimmed by 6 bases and 2 bases, with 17 bases remaining between them. The CDR3 loop reads CASREPGQTTYEQYF. The CDR3 DNA sequence: TGTGCCAGCAGGGAGCCAGGACAGACGACCTACGAGCAGTACTTC.

This clone was picked up one time. The chain has TRBV25-1 and TRBJ1-6, with TRBD1 as a possible D gene (5 bases). This CDR3 region has 14 residues. Germline CDR1 is MGHDK and CDR2 is SYGVNS. V was pared by 6 bases and J by 7 bases, with 13 bases between. CDR3 nucleotide sequence: TGTGCCAGCAGAGCCGGACAAGGGAATTCACCCCTCCACTTT. This translates into CASRAGQGNSPLHF.

The V call is TRBV7-2, the J call TRBJ1-2, with 11 bases that match TRBD1. The J segment lost 4 bases and the V segment lost 6 bases, leaving 10 bases of the junction unmatched. In germline, CDR1 is SGHTA, CDR2 FQGNSA. The CDR3 has 16 amino acids. The CDR3 DNA follows: TGTGCCAGCAGTTCCTGGCGAGGGACAGGGGGCTATGGCTACACCTTC. Residues: CASSSWRGTGGYGYTF. Combining the CDR3 with reference TRBV7-2 and TRBJ1-2 gives the whole variable domain GAGVSQSPSNKVTEKGKDVELRCDPISGHTALYWYRQSLGQGLEFLIYFQGNSAPDKSGLPSDRFSAERTGGSVSTLTIQRTQQEDSAVYLCASSSWRGTGGYGYTFGSGTRLTVV.

This sequence joins TRBV3-1 (or the pseudogene TRBV3-2) and TRBJ1-4; perhaps TRBD1 as D (6 bases). Germline CDR1 and CDR2: LGHDT and YNNKEL (reference sequence). The length of the CDR3 is 15 residues. V lost 4 bases and J 7 bases, leaving 16 bases between the germline ends. Here the CDR3 reads CASSPQGLGPEKLFF. The CDR3 DNA is TGTGCCAGCAGCCCCCAGGGGTTAGGCCCTGAAAAACTGTTTTTT.

V usage is TRBV11-3 and J usage is TRBJ2-1; 7 nucleotides agree with TRBD1. The ends lost 0 bases at V and 0 bases at J; junction bases unmatched: 2. Looked up from germline, CDR1 is SGHNT and CDR2 is YENEEA. The CDR3 loop spans 16 amino acids. CDR3 amino acids: CASSLEGQTSYNEQFF. Written as DNA, the CDR3 is TGTGCCAGCAGCTTAGAGGGACAGACCTCCTACAATGAGCAGTTCTTC.

The gene calls are TRBV2 and TRBJ1-5; TRBD1 matches at 7 bases. The CDR3 runs to 14 residues. Germline V CDR1 and CDR2: SNHLY, FYNNEI. V lost 5 bases to trimming and J lost 6 bases; unmatched junction nucleotides: 7. The chain's CDR3 is CASSSRTGRQPQHF. CDR3 coding DNA: TGTGCCAGCAGTTCCCGGACAGGTCGTCAGCCCCAGCATTTT. Combining the CDR3 with reference TRBV2 and TRBJ1-5 gives the whole variable domain EPEVTQTPSHQVTQMGQEVILRCVPISNHLYFYWYRQILGQKVEFLVSFYNNEISEKSEIFDDQFSVERPDGSNFTLKIRSTKLEDSAMYFCASSSRTGRQPQHFGDGTRLSIL.

The chain combines TRBV5-1 with TRBJ2-3, with 7 bases matching TRBD1. The CDR3 consists of 16 residues. CDR1 SGHRS and CDR2 YFSETQ come from the germline V gene. V trimming: 4 bases; J trimming: 2 bases; junction bases outside the gene matches: 10. CDR3 loop: CASSPGTDIFTDTQYF. CDR3 in DNA: TGCGCCAGCAGCCCGGGGACAGACATATTCACAGATACGCAGTATTTT.

V gene TRBV6-2 or TRBV6-3 combines with J gene TRBJ1-2; 7 positions match TRBD1. V lost 6 bases and J lost 4; bases outside the gene matches: 11. The germline V gene has CDR1 MNHEY and CDR2 SVGEGT. This CDR3 is built from 15 residues. This CDR3 reads CASSPTTGSVYGYTF. In nucleotides, the CDR3 is TGTGCCAGCAGCCCTACGACAGGGTCTGTCTATGGCTACACCTTC.

The chain is built from TRBV10-2 and TRBJ2-2, with 9 bases matching TRBD2. The CDR3 sequence is 17 residues long. Germline CDR1 WSHSY, CDR2 SAAADI. Trimming cost V 2 bases and J 1 base; bases outside gene matches: 5. CDR3 loop: CASSEGAGGLNTGELFF. Here the CDR3 DNA reads TGCGCCAGCAGTGAGGGAGCGGGGGGCTTGAACACCGGGGAGCTGTTTTTT.

The gene calls are TRBV2 and TRBJ2-7; the match to TRBD2 covers 9 bases. The germline V gene encodes CDR1 SNHLY and CDR2 FYNNEI. Unmatched junction bases numbered 6, after V lost 7 bases and J lost 2 bases. The CDR3 is made up of 14 amino acids. CDR3 sequence reads: CASMERGVTYEQYF. The CDR3 coding sequence is TGTGCCAGCATGGAGCGGGGGGTAACCTACGAGCAGTACTTC.

The chain recombines TRBV4-2 with TRBJ1-1, with a possible D match to TRBD1 (6 bases). Germline V gene lookup returns CDR1 LGHNA and CDR2 YNFKEQ. The CDR3 covers 16 residues. V was clipped by 4 bases and J by 4 bases, with 19 bases between them. CDR3 in amino acids: CASSLGTTAYSTEAFF. CDR3 in DNA: TGTGCCAGCAGCCTGGGGACAACGGCGTACAGCACTGAAGCTTTCTTT.

The chain combines TRBV10-2 with TRBJ1-4; maybe TRBD1 (6 bases). Germline lookup yields CDR1 WSHSY and CDR2 SAAADI. The CDR3 is made up of 14 amino acids. The V end was cut by 6 bases, the J end by 10 bases, with 18 bases between. CDR3 loop: CASRETGTMGKLFF. The CDR3 DNA reads TGCGCCAGCAGGGAGACCGGGACAATGGGAAAACTGTTTTTT.

The chain has TRBV28 and TRBJ1-6, with 10 bases identical to TRBD1. The CDR3 is 17 amino acids. The V gene's germline CDR1 is MDHEN and CDR2 SYDVKM. The J segment lost 5 bases and the V segment lost 6 bases, leaving 10 bases of the junction unmatched. DNA for the CDR3: TGTGCCAGCAGCCGACCGGGACAGGGGACCCATAATTCACCCCTCCACTTT. It encodes CASSRPGQGTHNSPLHF.

This clone was found once. The genes are TRBV5-1 and TRBJ2-7; D is uncertain. The CDR3 has 14 residues. V was clipped by 0 bases and J by 2 bases, with 9 bases between them. Germline-derived CDR1 and CDR2 are SGHRS and YFSETQ. The CDR3 bases are TGCGCCAGCAGCTTGGTTCCAGGTCCCTACGAGCAGTACTTC. As protein: CASSLVPGPYEQYF.

This rearrangement joins TRBV7-3 to TRBJ2-3, with 9 bases that match TRBD1. V lost 4 bases to trimming and J lost 4 bases; unmatched junction nucleotides: 3. The length of the CDR3 is 14 residues. Per germline, CDR1 SGHTA and CDR2 FQGTGA. CDR3 in amino acids: CASSSTGGSDTQYF. CDR3 nucleotides: TGTGCCAGCAGCTCCACAGGGGGCTCAGATACGCAGTATTTT. Looking up the rest from reference TRBV7-3 and TRBJ2-3 gives the full variable domain: GAGVSQTPSNKVTEKGKYVELRCDPISGHTALYWYRQSLGQGPEFLIYFQGTGAADDSGLPNDRFFAVRPEGSVSTLKIQRTERGDSAVYLCASSSTGGSDTQYFGPGTRLTVL.

The table lists this clone with a few counts. The chain's CDR3 is CASSGPARATYGYTF. The CDR3 bases are TGTGCCAGCAGCGGACCGGCCAGGGCTACTTATGGCTACACCTTC. The V gene is TRBV4-2, the J gene TRBJ1-2, with D perhaps matching TRBD1 (5 bases). Germline CDR1 is LGHNA and CDR2 is YNFKEQ. This CDR3 has 15 amino acids. Trimming cost V 5 bases and J 5 bases, with 18 bases left between them.

The chain couples TRBV5-6 to TRBJ1-5; 7 bases are shared with TRBD1. The CDR3 extends over 12 amino acids. The germline CDR1 and CDR2 sequences are SGHDT and YYEEEE. J lost 9 bases, V lost 4 bases, and 4 bases had no gene match. The CDR3: CASSENRGPQHF. The CDR3 DNA follows: TGTGCCAGCAGCGAAAACAGGGGGCCCCAGCATTTT.

J is TRBJ2-5 and V is TRBV7-7, with TRBD2 matching 11 bases. V was pared by 3 bases and J by 5 bases, with 5 bases of the junction left unmatched. Germline CDR1 and CDR2: SSHAT and FNYEAQ (reference sequence). This CDR3 has 15 residues. The CDR3 DNA reads as TGTGCCAGCAGCTTTAGCGGGGGGGCCGGGGAGACCCAGTACTTC. It translates to CASSFSGGAGETQYF.

The chain employs TRBV27 and TRBJ1-6; possibly TRBD1 for D (5 bases). Trimming pared 5 bases from V and 10 bases from J, leaving 21 bases between. This CDR3 region has 16 residues. The V gene's germline CDR1 is MNHEY and CDR2 SMNVEV (reference sequence). CDR3 in DNA: TGTGCCAGCAGTCCCCGAGGTTCAACCGGGGGGTCACCCCTCCACTTT. Protein product: CASSPRGSTGGSPLHF.

This chain links TRBV29-1 with TRBJ1-6; maybe TRBD1 (6 bases). Trimming took 6 bases from V and 4 from J, leaving 19 bases between them. CDR1 is SQVTM, CDR2 ANQGSEA, per germline. This CDR3 contains 16 residues. The CDR3 protein is CSVEQQGSDYNSPLHF. The CDR3 nucleotides are TGCAGCGTGGAACAACAGGGCTCCGATTATAATTCACCCCTCCACTTT.

This chain uses TRBV6-1 with TRBJ2-5; D is uncertain. There are 12 residues in the CDR3. Germline CDR1 is MNHNS and CDR2 is SASEGT. Trimming took off 2 bases at V and 3 bases at J, with 4 bases between the two ends. CDR3 bases: TGTGCCAGCAGTGAACCAGAAGAGACCCAGTACTTC. Residues: CASSEPEETQYF.

This clone was observed a single time. This chain joins TRBV5-6 and TRBJ1-5, with TRBD1 identical over 10 bases. With V trimmed by 4 bases and J by 2 bases, 9 bases remained unmatched. The CDR3 is 17 residues long. Germline V CDR1 and CDR2: SGHDT, YYEEEE. The CDR3 DNA reads TGTGCCAGCAGCACTTACAGGGACAGGGGTCGCAATCAGCCCCAGCATTTT. It encodes CASSTYRDRGRNQPQHF.

The count of this clone is one. The rearrangement links TRBV20-1 to TRBJ2-5; D perhaps matches TRBD2 (6 bases). The germline V gene encodes CDR1 DFQATT and CDR2 SNEGSKA (reference sequence). The CDR3 loop spans 10 amino acids. The CDR3 DNA follows: TGCAGGGGGGGCCAAGAGACCCAGTACTTC. It is translated as CRGGQETQYF.